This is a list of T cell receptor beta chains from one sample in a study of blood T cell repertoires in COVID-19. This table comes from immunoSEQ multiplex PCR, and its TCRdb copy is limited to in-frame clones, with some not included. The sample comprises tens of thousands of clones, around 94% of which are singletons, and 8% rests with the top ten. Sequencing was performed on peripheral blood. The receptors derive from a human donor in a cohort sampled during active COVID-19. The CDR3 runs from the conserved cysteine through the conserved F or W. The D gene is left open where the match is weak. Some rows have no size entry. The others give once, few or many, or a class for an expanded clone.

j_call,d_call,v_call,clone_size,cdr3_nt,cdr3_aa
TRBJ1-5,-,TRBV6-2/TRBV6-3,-,TGTGCCAGCAGTTCGACCGGGAGTCAGCCCCAGCATTTT,CASSSTGSQPQHF
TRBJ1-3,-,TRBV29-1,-,TGCAGCGTTTTCGGGGGCTCTGGAAACACCATATATTTT,CSVFGGSGNTIYF
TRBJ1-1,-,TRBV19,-,TGTGCCAGTAGTATTCAGTCTTTGAACACTGAAGCTTTCTTT,CASSIQSLNTEAFF
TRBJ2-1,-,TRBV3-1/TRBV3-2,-,TGTGCCAGCAGCCAAGACATAGCTCCGGGGCAGTTCTTC,CASSQDIAPGQFF
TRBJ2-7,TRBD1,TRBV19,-,TGTGCCAGTAGACGGCGGACAGGCCACGAGCAGTACTTC,CASRRRTGHEQYF
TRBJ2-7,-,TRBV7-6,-,TGTGCCAGCAGCTCCTTAGGGGTTAGCTCCTACGAGCAGTACTTC,CASSSLGVSSYEQYF
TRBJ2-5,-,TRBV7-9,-,TGTGCCAGCAGCTCCCAGGGGTGGGAGACCCAGTACTTC,CASSSQGWETQYF
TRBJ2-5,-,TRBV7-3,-,TGTGCCAGCAGCTCCGCCGGGCAAGAGACCCAGTACTTC,CASSSAGQETQYF
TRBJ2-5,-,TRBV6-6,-,TGTGCCAGCAGTTACCTGACAGATCTAGAGACCCAGTACTTC,CASSYLTDLETQYF
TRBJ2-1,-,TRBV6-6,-,TGTGCCAGCAGACTCACGGGGTTTGGTGAGCAGTTCTTC,CASRLTGFGEQFF
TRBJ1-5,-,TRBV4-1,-,TGCGCCAGCAGCGTCGACGGCACAGGAGCGCAGCCCCAGCATTTT,CASSVDGTGAQPQHF
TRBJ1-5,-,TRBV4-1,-,TGCGCCAGCAGCCAAGATGGGGGGATTGGGAATCAGCCCCAGCATTTT,CASSQDGGIGNQPQHF
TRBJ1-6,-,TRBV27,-,TGTGCCAGCAGTAACCGGGCTAGCCATTCACCCCTCCACTTT,CASSNRASHSPLHF
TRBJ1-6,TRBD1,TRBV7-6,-,TGTGCCAGCAGCTTAGCCCCGACAGGGGATTCACCCCTCCACTTT,CASSLAPTGDSPLHF
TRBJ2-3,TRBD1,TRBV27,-,TGTGCCAGCAGTTTACGGGGACAGAGCACAGATACGCAGTATTTT,CASSLRGQSTDTQYF
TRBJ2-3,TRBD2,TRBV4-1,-,TGCGCCAGCAGCCAAGATTATTCAGCGGGGGCGCGCACAGATACGCAGTATTTT,CASSQDYSAGARTDTQYF
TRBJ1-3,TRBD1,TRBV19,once,TGTGCCAGTAGACCCGGGACAGGGGCCTTCTCTGGAAACACCATATATTTT,CASRPGTGAFSGNTIYF